Listed here are 23 T cell receptor beta chains from one sample, sequenced in a study of blood T cell repertoires in COVID-19. The repertoire was sequenced with immunoSEQ multiplex PCR; TCRdb's copy has only in-frame clones and lacks some. The sample has around 100,000 clones; 69% are singletons. Sequenced: peripheral blood. The receptor source for this set is an elderly man with acute or convalescent COVID-19.

The rearrangement uses TRBV28 and TRBJ1-4, with 8 bases fitting TRBD1. V gave up 5 bases and J gave up 2 bases; unmatched junction bases: 16. Germline V gives CDR1 MDHEN, CDR2 SYDVKM. This CDR3 region has 19 residues. The CDR3 is CASSAQGARIDGTNEKLFF. As DNA, the CDR3 is TGTGCCAGCAGTGCCCAGGGGGCTAGAATCGACGGGACTAATGAAAAACTGTTTTTT.

The chain has TRBV5-6 and TRBJ1-6; D may be TRBD1 (5 bases). Germline V lookup: CDR1 SGHDT, CDR2 YYEEEE. This CDR3 is built from 13 residues. V lost 5 bases and J lost 4, with 7 bases in between. This CDR3 reads CASSHRYNSPLHF. The CDR3 DNA reads TGTGCCAGCAGTCACAGGTATAATTCACCCCTCCACTTT.

The rearrangement joins TRBV18 to TRBJ1-3; 8 bases agree with TRBD1. The length of the CDR3 is 15 residues. Losses at the gene ends were 6 bases for V and 2 bases for J; bases not matched to a gene: 6. Germline CDR1 KGHSH, CDR2 LQKENI. The DNA of the CDR3 is TGTGCCAGCTCCCAGGACAGGGTGGCTGGAAACACCATATATTTT. Residues: CASSQDRVAGNTIYF.

This clone occurred a few times. The chain has TRBV7-2 and TRBJ2-7, with D perhaps TRBD2 (6 bases). This CDR3 has 12 residues. The germline V gene encodes CDR1 SGHTA and CDR2 FQGNSA. The germline V and J ends were trimmed by 3 bases and 7 bases, with 10 bases remaining between them. In DNA, the CDR3 is TGTGCCAGCAGCTTGGGACGGGGGGAGCAGTACTTC. Its translation is CASSLGRGEQYF.

This chain links TRBV28 with TRBJ2-5, with D perhaps TRBD1 (6 bases). Germline V lookup: CDR1 MDHEN, CDR2 SYDVKM. The CDR3 loop spans 15 amino acids. V was shortened by 2 bases and J by 5 bases, with 15 bases between the two germline ends. The CDR3, as DNA: TGTGCCAGCAGTTTAGGGGGCAGAGCTCGGGAGACCCAGTACTTC. It is translated as CASSLGGRARETQYF.

The chain employs TRBV6-1 and TRBJ2-3, with TRBD2 matching 7 bases. The germline V gene has CDR1 MNHNS and CDR2 SASEGT. Trimming at V came to 1 base and at J to 2 bases, leaving 6 bases not matched to a gene. The CDR3 contains 16 residues. In DNA, the CDR3 is TGTGCCAGCAGTGAAGGGCGAGCGGGAAACACAGATACGCAGTATTTT. Its translation is CASSEGRAGNTDTQYF.

The chain has TRBV7-2 and TRBJ2-6; D unresolved. CDR1 is SGHTA, CDR2 FQGNSA, per germline. Trimming took off 5 bases at V and 1 base at J, with 12 bases between the two ends. CDR3 length equals 16 residues. In nucleotides, the CDR3 is TGTGCCAGCAGCCCGAGCGTGGGTTCTGGGGCCAACGTCCTGACTTTC. Translating it yields CASSPSVGSGANVLTF.

The V call is TRBV27, the J call TRBJ1-1; perhaps TRBD1 as D (5 bases). V was shortened by 7 bases and J by 11 bases, with 14 bases between the two germline ends. Germline V lookup: CDR1 MNHEY, CDR2 SMNVEV (reference sequence). This CDR3 is built from 11 residues. In nucleotides, the CDR3 is TGTGCCAGCATAGGAGGGGTTGTGGCTTTCTTT. Translation gives CASIGGVVAFF.

CDR3 residues: CASSLETYSPLHF. CDR3 DNA sequence: TGTGCCAGCAGCTTAGAGACTTATTCACCCCTCCACTTT. The chain joins TRBV11-2 to TRBJ1-6; D is unresolved. The CDR3 loop spans 13 amino acids. Between the trimmed V and J ends, which lost 0 bases and 8 bases, there was a span of 5 bases. CDR1 and CDR2 (germline): SGHAT, FQNNGV.

This clone was seen only once. The chain is built from TRBV19 and TRBJ1-5; unclear D gene. V was trimmed by 3 bases and J by 9 bases, leaving 9 bases between them. The germline V gene encodes CDR1 LNHDA and CDR2 SQIVND (reference sequence). This CDR3 has 12 amino acids. In nucleotides, the CDR3 is TGTGCCAGTAGTATGACCCCGGGGCCCCAGCATTTT. Translation gives CASSMTPGPQHF. Full variable domain (remainder filled in from reference TRBV19 and TRBJ1-5): DGGITQSPKYLFRKEGQNVTLSCEQNLNHDAMYWYRQDPGQGLRLIYYSQIVNDFQKGDIAEGYSVSREKKESFPLTVTSAQKNPTAFYLCASSMTPGPQHFGDGTRLSIL.

The chain is built from TRBV5-1 and TRBJ2-4, with a tentative D call TRBD2 (5 bases). The CDR3 is made up of 15 amino acids. V lost 0 bases and J lost 6, with 13 bases in between. Germline V CDR1 and CDR2: SGHRS, YFSETQ. CDR3 bases: TGCGCCAGCAGCTTGGCCGGGGTTTTGGGAAACATTCAGTACTTC. Its translation: CASSLAGVLGNIQYF.

The chain links TRBV9 to TRBJ2-7; 9 bases line up with TRBD2. The CDR3 has 15 amino acids. In germline, CDR1 is SGDLS, CDR2 YYNGEE. V shed 0 bases and J 5 bases; nucleotides not matched to a gene: 6. DNA for the CDR3: TGTGCCAGCAGCGTAGAGTCTAGCGGGATGAACGAGCAGTACTTC. Amino acids: CASSVESSGMNEQYF. Drawing the rest from reference TRBV9 and TRBJ2-7, the complete variable domain is DSGVTQTPKHLITATGQRVTLRCSPRSGDLSVYWYQQSLDQGLQFLIQYYNGEERAKGNILERFSAQQFPDLHSELNLSSLELGDSALYFCASSVESSGMNEQYFGPGTRLTVT.

Judged by abundance, this clone is large. The same CDR3 also results from other DNA sequences found in this sample. The V call is TRBV5-1, the J call TRBJ1-2, with 7 positions matching TRBD1. The trim removed 0 bases at V and 10 bases at J, leaving 6 bases unmatched. CDR1 and CDR2 from the germline V gene are SGHRS and YFSETQ. The CDR3 contains 13 residues. DNA for the CDR3: TGCGCCAGCAGCTTGGGACAGGGTATCGTCTACACCTTC. It is translated as CASSLGQGIVYTF.

The rearrangement joins TRBV19 to TRBJ1-2; D is uncertain. CDR1 is LNHDA, CDR2 SQIVND, per germline (reference sequence). V dropped 6 bases and J dropped 1 base, with 6 bases sitting between them. The CDR3 runs 12 residues. The CDR3 DNA is TGTGCCAGTAGCAACTTTAACTATGGCTACACCTTC. This gives the protein CASSNFNYGYTF.

This rearrangement joins TRBV5-1 to TRBJ2-7; D not certain. The germline V and J ends were trimmed by 1 base and 2 bases, with 10 bases remaining between them. The CDR3 has 14 amino acids. Germline V lookup: CDR1 SGHRS, CDR2 YFSETQ. CDR3 coding DNA: TGCGCCAGCAGCTTGCGTCTAGACCCCTACGAGCAGTACTTC. Residues: CASSLRLDPYEQYF. Looking up the rest from reference TRBV5-1 and TRBJ2-7 gives the full variable domain: KAGVTQTPRYLIKTRGQQVTLSCSPISGHRSVSWYQQTPGQGLQFLFEYFSETQRNKGNFPGRFSGRQFSNSRSEMNVSTLELGDSALYLCASSLRLDPYEQYFGPGTRLTVT.

The chain recombines TRBV30 with TRBJ1-5; D gene ambiguous. V was cut by 2 bases and J by 5 bases, with 10 bases left in between. In germline, CDR1 is GTSNPN, CDR2 SVGIG (reference sequence). This CDR3 region has 13 residues. The CDR3 region is CAWSRFRDQPQHF. The DNA of the CDR3 is TGTGCCTGGAGTCGTTTCCGGGATCAGCCCCAGCATTTT.

The gene calls are TRBV5-8 and TRBJ1-3; D not resolved. Per the germline V gene, CDR1 is SGHTS and CDR2 is YDEGEE. V was cut by 4 bases and J by 0 bases, with 11 bases left in between. This CDR3 spans 15 amino acids. CDR3 residues: CASSVVPGSGNTIYF. The CDR3 nucleotides are TGTGCCAGCAGCGTAGTCCCGGGCTCTGGAAACACCATATATTTT.

This chain joins TRBV5-1 and TRBJ2-5, with D possibly TRBD2 on 6 matching bases. Trimming took 6 bases from V and 1 from J, leaving 13 bases between them. The CDR3 extends over 14 amino acids. Germline V CDR1 and CDR2: SGHRS, YFSETQ. Here the CDR3 DNA reads TGCGCCAGCAACGAAGGACTACTCCAAGAGACCCAGTACTTC. It encodes CASNEGLLQETQYF.

This clone was recorded a few times. The chain employs TRBV9 and TRBJ2-2; 12 bases map to TRBD2. V shed 1 base, J shed 5 bases, and the junction held 6 bases outside the gene matches. Germline assignment: CDR1 SGDLS and CDR2 YYNGEE. The CDR3 totals 17 residues. CDR3 amino acids: CASSVLPGTSGTGELFF. CDR3 DNA: TGTGCCAGCAGCGTACTCCCGGGGACTAGCGGGACCGGGGAGCTGTTTTTT. The whole variable domain, filled in from reference TRBV9 and TRBJ2-2, reads DSGVTQTPKHLITATGQRVTLRCSPRSGDLSVYWYQQSLDQGLQFLIQYYNGEERAKGNILERFSAQQFPDLHSELNLSSLELGDSALYFCASSVLPGTSGTGELFFGEGSRLTVL.

In its sample, this clone was seen a few times. The CDR3 nucleotides read TGTGCCAGCACCGGGACAGAAAGAGGCTACGAGCAGTACTTC. It translates to CASTGTERGYEQYF. This chain uses TRBV5-6 with TRBJ2-7, with 7 bases aligning to TRBD1. This CDR3 is built from 14 residues. After removal of 6 bases from V and 3 bases from J, the junction contained 9 bases not matched to a gene. The germline gives CDR1 SGHDT, CDR2 YYEEEE.

The chain couples TRBV6-6 to TRBJ1-1, with D unresolved. Per the germline V gene, CDR1 is MNHNY and CDR2 is SVGAGI (reference sequence). This CDR3 is built from 13 residues. Trimming shortened V by 4 bases and J by 1 base, and 7 bases separated the two germline ends. CDR3 bases: TGTGCCAGCAGTTCAGGTTGGAACACTGAAGCTTTCTTT. Translation gives CASSSGWNTEAFF.

This clone was seen a few times. The chain links TRBV28 to TRBJ1-5; D gene unclear. The germline CDR1 and CDR2 sequences are MDHEN and SYDVKM. The CDR3 is made up of 13 amino acids. Trimming left V 3 bases short and J 6 bases short, with 9 bases between. CDR3 region: CASSFEGSQPQHF. The CDR3 DNA reads TGTGCCAGCAGTTTTGAGGGAAGTCAGCCCCAGCATTTT.

A remark on this clone: Relative to the germline gene, one junction end is altered; a read error may explain this. The chain has TRBV7-7 and TRBJ2-1; TRBD2 aligns across 14 bases. Germline CDR1 and CDR2: SSHAT and FNYEAQ (reference sequence). This CDR3 is built from 15 residues. This CDR3 is CASSSGTSGGNEQFF. CDR3 DNA: TGTGCTAGCAGCTCCGGGACTAGCGGGGGCAATGAGCAGTTCTTC. The entire variable domain, with the rest obtained from reference TRBV7-7 and TRBJ2-1, is as follows: GAGVSQSPRYKVTKRGQDVTLRCDPISSHATLYWYQQALGQGPEFLTYFNYEAQPDKSGLPSDRFSAERPEGSISTLTIQRTEQRDSAMYRCASSSGTSGGNEQFFGPGTRLTVL.